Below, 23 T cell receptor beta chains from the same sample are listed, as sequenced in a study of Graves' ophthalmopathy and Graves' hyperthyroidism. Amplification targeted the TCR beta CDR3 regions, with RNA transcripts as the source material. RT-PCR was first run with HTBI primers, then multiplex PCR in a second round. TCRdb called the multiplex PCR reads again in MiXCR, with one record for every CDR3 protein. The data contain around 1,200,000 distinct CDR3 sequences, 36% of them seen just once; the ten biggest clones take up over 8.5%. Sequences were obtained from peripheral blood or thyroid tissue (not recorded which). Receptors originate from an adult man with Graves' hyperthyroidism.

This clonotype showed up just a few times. The CDR3 DNA is TGCAGCGTTGAAGATCGGGGGGCCACCAACGTCCTGACTTTC. This sequence encodes CSVEDRGATNVLTF. V is TRBV29-1 and J is TRBJ2-6, with a weak D call TRBD2 (7 bases). The CDR3 runs to 14 residues. Germline V gene data show CDR1 as SQVTM and CDR2 as ANQGSEA. V was clipped by 0 bases and J by 8 bases, with 11 bases between them.

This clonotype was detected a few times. The CDR3 spells CASSQDHSGTQYF. The CDR3 DNA sequence: TGCGCCAGCAGCCAAGATCACTCAGGGACCCAGTACTTC. The chain links TRBV4-3 to TRBJ2-5; no clear D. V shed 0 bases and J shed 7 bases, with 9 bases lying between them. Per the germline V gene, CDR1 is LGHNA and CDR2 is YSLEER. The CDR3 runs 13 residues.

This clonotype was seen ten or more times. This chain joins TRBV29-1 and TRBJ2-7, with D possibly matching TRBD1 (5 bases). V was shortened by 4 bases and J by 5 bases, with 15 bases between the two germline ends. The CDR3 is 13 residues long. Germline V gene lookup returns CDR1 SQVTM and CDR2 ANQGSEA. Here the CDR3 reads CSVGQTRAHEQYF. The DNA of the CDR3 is TGCAGCGTTGGTCAGACCAGGGCGCACGAGCAGTACTTC.

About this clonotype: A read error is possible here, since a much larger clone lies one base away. The CDR3 coding sequence is TGTGCCATCAGTTACCAGTCCGGGGAGCTGTTTTTT. Its protein is CAISYQSGELFF. The chain joins TRBV10-3 to TRBJ2-2; no reliable D call. Trimming left V 5 bases short and J 6 bases short, with 7 bases between. The CDR3 length is 12 residues. Germline V gene lookup returns CDR1 ENHRY and CDR2 SYGVKD.

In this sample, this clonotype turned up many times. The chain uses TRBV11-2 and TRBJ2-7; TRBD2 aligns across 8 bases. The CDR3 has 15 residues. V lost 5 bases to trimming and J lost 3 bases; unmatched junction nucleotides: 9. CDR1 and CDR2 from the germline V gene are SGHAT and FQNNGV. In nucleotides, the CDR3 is TGTGCCAGCAGCCCGGGACTAGTAGTTATCTACGAGCAGTACTTC. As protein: CASSPGLVVIYEQYF.

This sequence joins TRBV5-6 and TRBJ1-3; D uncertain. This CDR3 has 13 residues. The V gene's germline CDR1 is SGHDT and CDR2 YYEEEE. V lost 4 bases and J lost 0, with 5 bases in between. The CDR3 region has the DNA TGTGCCAGCAGCGCTCACTCTGGAAACACCATATATTTT. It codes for CASSAHSGNTIYF.

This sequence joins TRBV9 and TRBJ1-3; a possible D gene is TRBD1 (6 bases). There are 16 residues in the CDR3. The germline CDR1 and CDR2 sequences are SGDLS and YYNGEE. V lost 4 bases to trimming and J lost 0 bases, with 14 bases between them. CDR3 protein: CASSQVVGASGNTIYF. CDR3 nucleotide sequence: TGTGCCAGCAGCCAAGTCGTGGGGGCCTCTGGAAACACCATATATTTT.

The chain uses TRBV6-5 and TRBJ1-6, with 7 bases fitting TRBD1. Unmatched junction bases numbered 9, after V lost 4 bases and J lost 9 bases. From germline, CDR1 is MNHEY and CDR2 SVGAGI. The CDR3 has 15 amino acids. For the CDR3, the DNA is TGTGCCAGCAGTTCCCTACAGGGGAGAGCTTCACCCCTCCACTTT. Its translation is CASSSLQGRASPLHF.

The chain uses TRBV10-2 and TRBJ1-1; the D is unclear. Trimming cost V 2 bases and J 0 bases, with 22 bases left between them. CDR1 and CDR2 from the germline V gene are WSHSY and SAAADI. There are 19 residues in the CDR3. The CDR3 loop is CASSEKAGPRYGVNTEAFF. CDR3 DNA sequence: TGCGCCAGCAGTGAGAAAGCCGGGCCCCGATACGGCGTGAACACTGAAGCTTTCTTT.

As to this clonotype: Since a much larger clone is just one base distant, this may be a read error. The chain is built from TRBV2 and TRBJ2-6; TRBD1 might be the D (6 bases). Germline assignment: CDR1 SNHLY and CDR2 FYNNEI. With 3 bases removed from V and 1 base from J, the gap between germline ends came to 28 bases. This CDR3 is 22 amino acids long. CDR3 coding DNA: TGTGCCAGCAGTGATGCCCCGGGTCGGGGACACACAGGCCATTCTGGGGCCAACGTCCTGACTTTC. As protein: CASSDAPGRGHTGHSGANVLTF. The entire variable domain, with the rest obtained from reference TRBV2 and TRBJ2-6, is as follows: EPEVTQTPSHQVTQMGQEVILRCVPISNHLYFYWYRQILGQKVEFLVSFYNNEISEKSEIFDDQFSVERPDGSNFTLKIRSTKLEDSAMYFCASSDAPGRGHTGHSGANVLTFGAGSRLTVL.

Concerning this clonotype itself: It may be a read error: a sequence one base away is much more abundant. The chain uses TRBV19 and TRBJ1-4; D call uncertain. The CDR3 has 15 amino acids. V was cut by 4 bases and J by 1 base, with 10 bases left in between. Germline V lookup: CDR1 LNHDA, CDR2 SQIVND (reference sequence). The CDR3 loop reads CASSKVTGTNEKLFF. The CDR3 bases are TGTGCCAGTAGTAAGGTGACGGGAACTAATGAAAAACTGTTTTTT. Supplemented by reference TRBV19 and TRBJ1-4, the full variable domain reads DGGITQSPKYLFRKEGQNVTLSCEQNLNHDAMYWYRQDPGQGLRLIYYSQIVNDFQKGDIAEGYSVSREKKESFPLTVTSAQKNPTAFYLCASSKVTGTNEKLFFGSGTQLSVL.

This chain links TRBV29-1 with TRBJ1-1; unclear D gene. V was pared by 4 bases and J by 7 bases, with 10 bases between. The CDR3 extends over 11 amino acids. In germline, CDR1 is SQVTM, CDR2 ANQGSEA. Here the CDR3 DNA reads TGCAGCGTTGGCGGAGCCCTTGAAGCTTTCTTT. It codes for CSVGGALEAFF.

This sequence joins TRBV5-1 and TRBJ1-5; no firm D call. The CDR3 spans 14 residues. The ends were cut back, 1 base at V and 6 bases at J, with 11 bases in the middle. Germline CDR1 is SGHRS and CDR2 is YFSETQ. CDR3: CASSLWGTGQPQHF. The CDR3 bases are TGCGCCAGCAGCTTGTGGGGAACTGGTCAGCCCCAGCATTTT.

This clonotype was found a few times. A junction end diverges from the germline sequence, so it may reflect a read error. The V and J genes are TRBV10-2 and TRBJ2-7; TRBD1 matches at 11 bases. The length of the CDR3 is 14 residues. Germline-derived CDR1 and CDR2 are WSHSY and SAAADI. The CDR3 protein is CASSAGQGGYEQYF. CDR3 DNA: TGTGCCAGCAGCGCGGGACAGGGGGGGTACGAGCAGTACTTC.

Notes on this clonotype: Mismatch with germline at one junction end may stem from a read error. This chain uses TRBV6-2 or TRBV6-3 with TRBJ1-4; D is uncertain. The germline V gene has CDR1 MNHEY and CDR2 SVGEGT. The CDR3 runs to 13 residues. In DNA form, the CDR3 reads TGTGCCGGCAGTTACAATACAGTGGAAAAACTGTTTTTT. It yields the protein CAGSYNTVEKLFF.

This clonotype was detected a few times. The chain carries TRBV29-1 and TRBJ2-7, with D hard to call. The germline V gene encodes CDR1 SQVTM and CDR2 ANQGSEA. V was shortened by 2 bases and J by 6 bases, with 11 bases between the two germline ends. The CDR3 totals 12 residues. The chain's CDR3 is CSVEILGFEQYF. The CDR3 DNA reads TGCAGCGTTGAAATCCTGGGTTTCGAGCAGTACTTC.

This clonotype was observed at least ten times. The CDR3 sequence: CAIRLGQNTGELFF. In DNA form, the CDR3 reads TGTGCCATCAGGTTAGGACAGAACACCGGGGAGCTGTTTTTT. The chain recombines TRBV10-3 with TRBJ2-2, with D possibly matching TRBD1 (5 bases). Trimming cost V 6 bases and J 1 base, with 9 bases left between them. CDR3 length: 14 residues. Germline V CDR1 and CDR2: ENHRY, SYGVKD.

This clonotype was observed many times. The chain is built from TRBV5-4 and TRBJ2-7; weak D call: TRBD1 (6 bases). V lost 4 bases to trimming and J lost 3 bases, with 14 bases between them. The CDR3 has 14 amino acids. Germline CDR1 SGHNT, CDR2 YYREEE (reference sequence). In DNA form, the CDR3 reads TGTGCCAGCAGCCAACAGGGTGAGGGCTACGAGCAGTACTTC. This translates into CASSQQGEGYEQYF.

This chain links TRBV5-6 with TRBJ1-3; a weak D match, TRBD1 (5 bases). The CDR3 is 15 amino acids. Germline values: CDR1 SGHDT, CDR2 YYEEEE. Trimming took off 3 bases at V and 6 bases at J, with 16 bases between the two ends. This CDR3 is CASSSGTTSQNTIYF. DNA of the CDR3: TGTGCCAGCAGCTCCGGGACGACCTCACAAAACACCATATATTTT.

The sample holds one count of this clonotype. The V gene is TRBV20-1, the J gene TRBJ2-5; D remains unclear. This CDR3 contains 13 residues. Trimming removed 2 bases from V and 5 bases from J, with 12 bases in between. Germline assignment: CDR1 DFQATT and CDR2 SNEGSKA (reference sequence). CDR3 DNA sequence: TGCAGTGCTAGAAACCCCCCCGTGGAGACCCAGTACTTC. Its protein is CSARNPPVETQYF.

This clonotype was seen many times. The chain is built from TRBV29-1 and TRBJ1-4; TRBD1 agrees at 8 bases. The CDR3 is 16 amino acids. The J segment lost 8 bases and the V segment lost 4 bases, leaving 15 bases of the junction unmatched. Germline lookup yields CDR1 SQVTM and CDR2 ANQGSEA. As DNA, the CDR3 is TGCAGCGTTGCGGGATCTTGGACAGGGAGTGTGGAAAAACTGTTTTTT. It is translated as CSVAGSWTGSVEKLFF.

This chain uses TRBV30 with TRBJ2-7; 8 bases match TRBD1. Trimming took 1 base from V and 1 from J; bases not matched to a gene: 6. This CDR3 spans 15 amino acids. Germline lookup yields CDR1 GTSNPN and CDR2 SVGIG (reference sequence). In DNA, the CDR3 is TGTGCCTGGAGTGCGCGTCAGGGGGCATCCTACGAGCAGTACTTC. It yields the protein CAWSARQGASYEQYF.

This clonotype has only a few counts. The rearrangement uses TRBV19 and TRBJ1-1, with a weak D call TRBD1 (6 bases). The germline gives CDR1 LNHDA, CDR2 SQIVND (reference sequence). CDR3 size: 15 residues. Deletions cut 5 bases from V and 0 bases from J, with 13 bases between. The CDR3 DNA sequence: TGTGCCAGTAGTCTAGGACAGACTATGAACACTGAAGCTTTCTTT. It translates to CASSLGQTMNTEAFF.